This TCR beta chain is drawn from a study of human T cells and chemical hapten exposure. Study information: Small volume differences among pooled libraries mainly caused per-sample TCR yield variation.

The library put unique molecular identifiers onto individual cDNA molecules. TCRdb reprocessed the RACE reads via MiXCR and lists one record per CDR3 protein. The sample gives approximately 84,000 distinct CDR3 sequences, approximately 10% of which show up once; approximately 2.3% is in the top ten. In the case of this clonotype: Its antigen remains unidentified.

CDR1 and CDR2 (germline): SGHNT, YENEEA. Trimming pared 5 bases from V and 6 bases from J, leaving 14 bases between. The CDR3 has 14 amino acids. General observations from the study: Expanded TCRs grouped into significantly more large CDR3 similarity clusters than controls produced. With DPC sensitization, TCRs exceeding 1 in 1000 frequency showed no change.

Indicated time point: patch test 2, 6 weeks after DPC sensitization. Treatment specified: therapeutic diphenylcyclopropenone sensitization with weekly scalp DPC. This material consisted of whole blood, taken in connection with sensitization to the hapten diphenylcyclopropenone (DPC). The V gene is TRBV11-3, the J gene TRBJ2-1; D call uncertain. The clonotype comes from a young woman with alopecia areata. Some clones in this sample may be carry-over from other donors' samples. CDR3 in amino acids: CASSEGPSTNEQFF. The DNA of the CDR3 is TGTGCCAGCAGCGAAGGTCCCAGCACCAATGAGCAGTTCTTC.